Below are 8 T cell receptor beta chains sequenced from a single sample in a study of radiation and T cells in renal cell carcinoma. Profiling relied on immunoSEQ multiplex PCR, and the TCRdb table lists in-frame clones only, not all of them. This sample has 100,000 to 150,000 clones, with around 80% found just once. Time point specified: blood 2 weeks post-SBRT. Noted treatment: 15 Gy SBRT to primary tumor, nephrectomy 4 weeks later. The sequenced sample was blood, obtained from a patient whose treatment included radiotherapy and nephrectomy. These receptors originate from a man between 50 and 59 years old with renal cell carcinoma.

J is TRBJ2-7 and V is TRBV4-3; tentative D call: TRBD2 (6 bases). The germline V gene encodes CDR1 LGHNA and CDR2 YSLEER. The length of the CDR3 is 13 residues. Trimming left V 4 bases short and J 6 bases short, with 13 bases between. Written as DNA, the CDR3 is TGCGCCAGCAGCCGGACCGGGACTTCCGAGCAGTACTTC. Translation gives CASSRTGTSEQYF.

The chain recombines TRBV5-1 with TRBJ1-5; no clear D gene. Germline V lookup: CDR1 SGHRS, CDR2 YFSETQ. This CDR3 is 17 amino acids long. Trimming cost V 4 bases and J 3 bases, with 20 bases left between them. The CDR3 DNA sequence: TGCGCCAGCAGCCCCGGGATTCAAGCTCAGGTCAATCAGCCCCAGCATTTT. Protein: CASSPGIQAQVNQPQHF.

This clone was detected a few times. The junction departs from germline at one end; a sequencing error may be responsible. The chain combines TRBV7-7 with TRBJ2-1; no firm D call. The CDR3 runs 15 residues. The V gene's germline CDR1 is SSHAT and CDR2 FNYEAQ (reference sequence). CDR3 bases: TGTGCTAGCAGCTTAGGAAGTAGCTCCTACAATGAGCAGTTCTTC. Amino acid sequence: CASSLGSSSYNEQFF.

Only one count was recorded for this clone. The V gene is TRBV7-9, the J gene TRBJ2-7; a weak D match, TRBD1 (6 bases). The length of the CDR3 is 14 residues. V lost 5 bases, J lost 2 bases, and 13 bases lay in between. In germline, CDR1 is SEHNR, CDR2 FQNEAQ (reference sequence). CDR3 sequence (DNA): TGTGCCAGCAGCGTACAGGGTAACACCTACGAGCAGTACTTC. It yields the protein CASSVQGNTYEQYF. The variable domain in full, with the rest retrieved from reference TRBV7-9 and TRBJ2-7, is DTGVSQNPRHKITKRGQNVTFRCDPISEHNRLYWYRQTLGQGPEFLTYFQNEAQLEKSRLLSDRFSAERPKGSFSTLEIQRTEQGDSAMYLCASSVQGNTYEQYFGPGTRLTVT.

The chain carries TRBV6-1 and TRBJ2-7, with D perhaps TRBD2 (6 bases). Germline CDR1 reads MNHNS; CDR2 reads SASEGT. The CDR3 sequence is 14 residues long. The CDR3 sequence: CGTYGSGRSYEQYF. As DNA, the CDR3 is TGTGGGACGTACGGTAGCGGACGCTCCTACGAGCAGTACTTC.

V and J are TRBV5-1 and TRBJ1-1; TRBD1 is a possible D gene (5 bases). Trimming stripped 0 bases from V and 5 bases from J, with 11 bases between. Germline CDR1 and CDR2: SGHRS and YFSETQ. The CDR3 runs 14 residues. CDR3 sequence reads: CASSLEWQGTEAFF. Here the CDR3 DNA reads TGCGCCAGCAGCTTGGAGTGGCAGGGAACTGAAGCTTTCTTT.

The J gene is TRBJ2-7, the V gene TRBV19; possible D gene TRBD1, 5 bases. The CDR3 is 15 residues long. From germline, CDR1 is LNHDA and CDR2 SQIVND (reference sequence). Deletions cut 8 bases from V and 0 bases from J, with 17 bases between. The CDR3 DNA sequence: TGTGCCAGTGCCGCAAGACAGTCCAGCTCCTACGAGCAGTACTTC. Protein: CASAARQSSSYEQYF.

The rearrangement joins TRBV18 to TRBJ1-1; 7 nucleotides line up with TRBD1. Per the germline V gene, CDR1 is KGHSH and CDR2 is LQKENI. CDR3 length equals 13 residues. Losses at the gene ends were 3 bases for V and 3 bases for J; bases not matched to a gene: 1. The CDR3, as DNA: TGTGCCAGCTCACCCGGGACAGACACTGAAGCTTTCTTT. Translating gives CASSPGTDTEAFF.